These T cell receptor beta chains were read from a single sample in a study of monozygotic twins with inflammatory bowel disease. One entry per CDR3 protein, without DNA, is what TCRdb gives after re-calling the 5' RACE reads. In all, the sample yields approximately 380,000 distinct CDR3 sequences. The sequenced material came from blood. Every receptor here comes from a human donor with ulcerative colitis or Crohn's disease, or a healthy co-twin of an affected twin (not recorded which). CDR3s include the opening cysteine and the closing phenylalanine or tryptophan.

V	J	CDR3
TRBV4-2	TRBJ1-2	CASSQDPDRNYGYTF
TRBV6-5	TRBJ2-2	CASSYSKPQGAGELFF
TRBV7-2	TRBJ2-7	CASSTVRGYEQYF
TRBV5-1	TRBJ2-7	CASSSEGTGEQYF
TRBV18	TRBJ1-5	CASSPGLLDQPQHF
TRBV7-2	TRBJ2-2	CASRPRASDTGELFF
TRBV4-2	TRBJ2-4	CASRRGTSGGAIAKNIQYF
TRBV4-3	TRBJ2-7	CASSQDIGTSYEQYF
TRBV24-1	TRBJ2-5	CATSAVTGAGETQYF
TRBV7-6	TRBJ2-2	CASSPRTSGQNTGELFF
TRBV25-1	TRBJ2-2	CASSDPPGQSTGELFF
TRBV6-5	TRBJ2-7	CASSYPGYEQYF
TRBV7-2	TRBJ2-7	CASSPANAVGNEQYF
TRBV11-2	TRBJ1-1	CASSSGTGHGNTEAFF
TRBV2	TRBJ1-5	CASSEALQGNQPQHF
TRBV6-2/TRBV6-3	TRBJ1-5	CASRPEGGGNQPQHF
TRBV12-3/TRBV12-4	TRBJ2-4	CASSPGLGLLAKNIQYF
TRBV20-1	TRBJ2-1	CSAREGTLSGDEQFF
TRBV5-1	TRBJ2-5	CASSLQSVQETQYF
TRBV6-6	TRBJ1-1	CASSYVNTEAFF
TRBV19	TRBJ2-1	CASSIGLAGGRFINEQFF
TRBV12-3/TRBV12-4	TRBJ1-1	CASSAMPGLNTEAFF
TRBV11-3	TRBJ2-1	CASSSSGTGGQSRDEQFF
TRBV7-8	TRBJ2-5	CASSGGSYQETQYF
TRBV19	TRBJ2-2	CASRVTGELFF
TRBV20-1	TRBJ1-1	CNTGRNTEAFF
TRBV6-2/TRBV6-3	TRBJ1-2	CASSYLRHTGSNYGYTF
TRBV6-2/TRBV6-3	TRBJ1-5	CASSKKSNQPQHF
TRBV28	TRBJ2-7	CASTEPGQGVYEQYF